The rows below give T cell receptor beta chains drawn from one sample of a study of cytomegalovirus exposure and HLA in healthy donors. The repertoire was sequenced with immunoSEQ multiplex PCR; TCRdb's copy has only in-frame clones and lacks some. The top ten clones hold under 2% of a sample with around 140,000 clones, roughly 81% of them seen once. The sequenced sample consisted of PBMCs. These receptor sequences come from a female donor in good health and CMV-seronegative. The CDR3 runs from the conserved cysteine through the conserved F or W. The D gene is left open where the match is weak. Rows give clone size only sometimes, using once, few, many, or a class for an expanded clone.

TRBV6-1	TRBJ1-5	-	TRBD1	CASSDRSGTGGIRSNQPQHF	TGTGCCAGCAGTGACAGATCCGGGACAGGGGGAATTAGGAGCAATCAGCCCCAGCATTTT
TRBV19	TRBJ1-4	-	-	CASSPRGGVSEKLFF	TGTGCCAGTAGCCCCCGGGGGGGGGTTTCCGAAAAACTGTTTTTT
TRBV5-4	TRBJ1-2	-	TRBD1	CASSFPGGEGYGYTF	TGTGCCAGCAGCTTTCCAGGGGGCGAGGGCTATGGCTACACCTTC
TRBV10-2	TRBJ1-1	-	TRBD1	CASNGDRVNTEAFF	TGCGCCAGCAATGGGGACAGGGTGAACACTGAAGCTTTCTTT
TRBV2	TRBJ1-6	-	TRBD1	CASSQDRGPYNSPLHF	TGTGCCAGCAGCCAAGACAGGGGGCCCTATAATTCACCCCTCCACTTT
TRBV7-8	TRBJ2-7	once	TRBD2	CASSLAQRGYEQYF	TGTGCCAGCAGCTTAGCTCAGCGGGGCTACGAGCAGTACTTC
TRBV6-1	TRBJ2-7	-	TRBD1	CASSHRDRNYEQYF	TGTGCCAGCAGTCACCGGGACAGGAACTACGAGCAGTACTTC
TRBV6-5	TRBJ2-5	-	TRBD1	CASSYGTGVETQYF	TGTGCCAGCAGTTACGGGACAGGGGTAGAGACCCAGTACTTC
TRBV5-3	TRBJ2-3	-	TRBD2	CARSFGRGSTDTQYF	TGTGCCAGAAGCTTTGGGCGGGGGAGCACAGATACGCAGTATTTT
TRBV5-1	TRBJ1-1	-	-	CASSFRTGPNTEAFF	TGCGCCAGCAGCTTCCGCACAGGGCCCAACACTGAAGCTTTCTTT
TRBV5-1	TRBJ2-7	-	TRBD1	CASTQGFGQGALSYEQYF	TGCGCCAGCACCCAGGGATTTGGACAGGGGGCGCTGTCCTACGAGCAGTACTTC
TRBV2	TRBJ2-3	-	TRBD2	CASSKRTSGGTDTQYF	TGTGCCAGCAGTAAACGGACTAGTGGGGGCACAGATACGCAGTATTTT
TRBV6-1	TRBJ2-3	-	TRBD2	CASSGLAGSPGTQYF	TGTGCCAGCAGTGGACTAGCGGGGTCTCCCGGTACGCAGTATTTT
TRBV2	TRBJ1-5	few	TRBD1	CASHLGQRNQPQHF	TGTGCCAGCCATCTGGGACAGAGAAATCAGCCCCAGCATTTT
TRBV28	TRBJ2-7	-	-	CASGEGVRDSLSSYEQYF	TGTGCCAGCGGGGAGGGGGTCCGAGACAGTTTGTCCTCCTACGAGCAGTACTTC
TRBV7-3	TRBJ2-7	few	-	CASSLAGGREQYF	TGTGCCAGCAGCTTAGCCGGGGGTCGGGAGCAGTACTTC
TRBV6-1	TRBJ1-2	once	-	CASSGAEQTNYGYTF	TGTGCCAGCAGTGGGGCAGAGCAGACTAACTATGGCTACACCTTC
TRBV5-6	TRBJ2-7	-	-	CASSVQGGGYYEQYF	TGTGCCAGCAGCGTACAGGGAGGGGGATACTACGAGCAGTACTTC
TRBV19	TRBJ1-5	-	-	CASSIRDSDYSNQPQHF	TGTGCCAGTAGTATAAGAGACAGCGATTATAGCAATCAGCCCCAGCATTTT
TRBV28	TRBJ2-2	few	TRBD2	CASSSFSGRSTGELFF	TGTGCCAGCAGTTCGTTTAGCGGGAGAAGCACCGGGGAGCTGTTTTTT
TRBV7-9	TRBJ1-5	once	-	CASSLGDSRNQPQHF	TGTGCCAGCAGCTTAGGAGACAGTCGCAATCAGCCCCAGCATTTT
TRBV11-2	TRBJ2-7	-	TRBD2	CASSARLAGESYEQYF	TGTGCCAGCAGCGCCAGACTAGCGGGGGAGTCCTACGAGCAGTACTTC
TRBV5-4	TRBJ2-3	-	-	CASSFLRVDTQYF	TGTGCCAGCAGCTTCCTGAGGGTGGATACGCAGTATTTT
TRBV15	TRBJ1-1	once	TRBD1	CATSPLGQGRTEAFF	TGTGCCACCAGCCCCCTCGGACAGGGTCGGACTGAAGCTTTCTTT
TRBV9	TRBJ2-6	-	TRBD2	CASSGAAAGGNSGANVLTF	TGTGCCAGCAGCGGGGCGGCAGCGGGGGGTAACTCTGGGGCCAACGTCCTGACTTTC
TRBV20-1	TRBJ2-7	once	-	CSARDGTTQYF	TGCAGTGCTAGAGACGGAACGACTCAGTACTTC
TRBV25-1	TRBJ2-7	-	TRBD2	CASTPREGLEQYF	TGTGCCAGCACTCCGCGGGAGGGCCTCGAGCAGTACTTC
TRBV27	TRBJ2-7	-	-	CASSLGQIYEQYF	TGTGCCAGCAGTTTAGGCCAGATCTACGAGCAGTACTTC
TRBV5-6	TRBJ1-6	once	TRBD1	CASSFSEYRDRDSPLHF	TGTGCCAGCAGCTTTTCAGAATACCGGGACAGGGATTCACCCCTCCACTTT
TRBV7-9	TRBJ2-7	-	-	CASSVGHEAYEQYF	TGTGCCAGCAGCGTGGGACATGAGGCCTACGAGCAGTACTTC
TRBV28	TRBJ2-1	-	TRBD2	CASSPGTSGNKQFF	TGTGCCAGCAGCCCAGGAACTAGCGGAAATAAGCAGTTCTTC
TRBV6-6	TRBJ1-5	-	-	CASSYSTAPADQPQHF	TGTGCCAGCAGTTACTCGACGGCCCCCGCGGATCAGCCCCAGCATTTT
TRBV25-1	TRBJ1-6	-	-	CASSLRAGDNSPLHF	TGTGCCAGCAGTCTCCGGGCAGGGGATAATTCACCCCTCCACTTT
TRBV9	TRBJ2-7	-	-	CASSQQVSSYEQYF	TGTGCCAGCAGTCAGCAGGTCAGCTCCTACGAGCAGTACTTC
TRBV11-2	TRBJ1-4	few	-	CASSFSREKLFF	TGTGCCAGCAGCTTCTCGAGGGAAAAACTGTTTTTT
TRBV6-6	TRBJ1-1	-	-	CASIIGDNTFF	TGTGCCAGCATCATTGGGGACAACACTTTCTTT
TRBV28	TRBJ1-5	-	-	CASSPDINQPQHF	TGTGCCAGCAGCCCGGACATAAATCAGCCCCAGCATTTT
TRBV18	TRBJ1-1	-	TRBD1	CASSRTGSTEAFF	TGTGCCAGCTCACGGACAGGGAGCACTGAAGCTTTCTTT
TRBV6-6	TRBJ1-5	few	-	CASSGQGPGGQPQHF	TGTGCCAGCAGTGGCCAGGGGCCCGGCGGTCAGCCCCAGCATTTT
TRBV25-1	TRBJ2-2	-	-	CASRGFQGPGELFF	TGTGCCAGCAGGGGATTCCAGGGTCCCGGGGAGCTGTTTTTT
TRBV5-4	TRBJ1-1	-	TRBD1	CASSLGGTANTEAFF	TGTGCCAGCAGCTTGGGCGGGACAGCCAACACTGAAGCTTTCTTT
TRBV11-2	TRBJ1-2	-	TRBD1	CASSLKTGVGGYTF	TGTGCCAGCAGCTTAAAAACAGGGGTCGGCGGCTACACCTTC